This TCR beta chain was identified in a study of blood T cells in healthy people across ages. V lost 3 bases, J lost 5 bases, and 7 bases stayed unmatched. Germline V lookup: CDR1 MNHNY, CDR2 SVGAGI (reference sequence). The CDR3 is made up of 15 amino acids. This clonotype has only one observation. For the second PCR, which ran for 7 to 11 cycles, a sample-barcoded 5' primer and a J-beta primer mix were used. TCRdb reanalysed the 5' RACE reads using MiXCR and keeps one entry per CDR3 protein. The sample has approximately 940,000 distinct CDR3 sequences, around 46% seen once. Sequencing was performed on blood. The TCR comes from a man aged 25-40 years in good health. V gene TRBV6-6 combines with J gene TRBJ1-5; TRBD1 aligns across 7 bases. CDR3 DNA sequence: TGTGCCAGCAGTTATCCGAGGGGGCCGGATCAGCCCCAGCATTTT. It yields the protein CASSYPRGPDQPQHF.